This T cell receptor (beta chain) was found in a study of T cell changes during pregnancy in multiple sclerosis. CDR3 length: 15 residues. The germline gives CDR1 KGHSH, CDR2 LQKENI. V trimming: 4 bases; J trimming: 2 bases; junction bases outside the gene matches: 1. The protocol was immunoSEQ multiplex PCR, while the TCRdb copy is restricted to in-frame clones and leaves out a portion. The repertoire includes tens of thousands of clones, around 89% of them detected once, and around 0.58% sits in the top ten. The sequenced sample was CD4+ T cells from peripheral blood mononuclear cells, obtained in the first trimester of pregnancy. The chain carries TRBV18 and TRBJ2-5, with 13 bases lining up with TRBD2. The origin of this receptor is a female donor with multiple sclerosis, enrolled in a pregnancy study. Here the CDR3 reads CASSQLAGGQETQYF. The CDR3 bases are TGTGCCAGCTCACAACTAGCGGGAGGGCAAGAGACCCAGTACTTC.